The 25 T cell receptor beta chains listed next were all sequenced from one sample in a study of long-term antiretroviral therapy in people with HIV (dated by TCRdb to the early 2020s). Sequencing of the TRB variable region was done with the immunoSEQ hsTCRB v3.0 assay at survey level resolution. TCRdb took this table from immuneACCESS and kept in-frame rearrangements with V and J called. Such tables lack part of the clones; where checked against another copy, unresolved V genes explain under half of the gap, and the rest is unexplained. The sample table contains about 38,000 clones; only one count was recorded for around 75% of them. Roughly 4.9% of the sample lies in the top ten. The source material was unsorted PBMCs, sampled 1.5 years after starting antiretroviral therapy. The receptors come from a man aged 18 to 35 with HIV.

Regarding this clone: Other nucleotide sequences in the sample specify the same CDR3. The chain is built from TRBV7-8 and TRBJ2-7, with TRBD1 as a possible D gene (5 bases). From germline, CDR1 is SGHVS and CDR2 FQNEAQ. Trimming shortened V by 3 bases and J by 4 bases, and 10 bases separated the two germline ends. The CDR3 is made up of 13 amino acids. The DNA of the CDR3 is TGTGCCAGCAGCTTGACAGCAGGTTACGAGCAGTACTTC. Its protein product is CASSLTAGYEQYF.

This chain uses TRBV27 with TRBJ2-7, with TRBD1 identical over 9 bases. V lost 4 bases to trimming and J lost 12 bases; unmatched junction nucleotides: 7. The CDR3 consists of 12 residues. Germline CDR1 is MNHEY and CDR2 is SMNVEV (reference sequence). The CDR3, as DNA: TGTGCCAGCAGTTCCGCCGGGACAGGGCTGTACTTC. Protein product: CASSSAGTGLYF.

The chain recombines TRBV6-1 with TRBJ2-5, with 9 bases matching TRBD1. The V gene end was trimmed by 0 bases and the J gene end by 5 bases; junction bases not matched to a gene: 4. This CDR3 has 15 residues. Germline V lookup: CDR1 MNHNS, CDR2 SASEGT. The CDR3 nucleotides read TGTGCCAGCAGTGAAGCGAACAGGGGGCCTGAGACCCAGTACTTC. Translation gives CASSEANRGPETQYF.

This clone was counted between two and nine times. The V call is TRBV11-2, the J call TRBJ2-2; 9 nucleotides match TRBD2. The germline V gene has CDR1 SGHAT and CDR2 FQNNGV. CDR3 length equals 15 residues. Unmatched junction bases numbered 5, after V lost 5 bases and J lost 4 bases. The CDR3 sequence: CASSLGLASTGELFF. As DNA, the CDR3 is TGTGCCAGCAGCCTGGGACTAGCTAGCACCGGGGAGCTGTTTTTT.

The gene calls are TRBV6-5 and TRBJ1-1; D not certain. Deletions cut 0 bases from V and 7 bases from J, with 9 bases between. The CDR3 covers 13 residues. Per germline, CDR1 MNHEY and CDR2 SVGAGI. The CDR3 DNA reads as TGTGCCAGCAGTTACTCGGGTTTGGGTGAAGCTTTCTTT. Its translation is CASSYSGLGEAFF.

This clone was found a few times. This sequence joins TRBV19 and TRBJ2-1; D gene uncertain. Germline V gene lookup returns CDR1 LNHDA and CDR2 SQIVND (reference sequence). There are 15 residues in the CDR3. V lost 5 bases to trimming and J lost 3 bases, with 14 bases between them. The CDR3 reads CASSLRTIYYNEQFF. CDR3 DNA sequence: TGTGCCAGTAGTCTGCGGACCATCTACTACAATGAGCAGTTCTTC. Full variable domain (remainder filled in from reference TRBV19 and TRBJ2-1): DGGITQSPKYLFRKEGQNVTLSCEQNLNHDAMYWYRQDPGQGLRLIYYSQIVNDFQKGDIAEGYSVSREKKESFPLTVTSAQKNPTAFYLCASSLRTIYYNEQFFGPGTRLTVL.

This clone was seen just once. This chain links TRBV5-1 with TRBJ2-7; D may be TRBD1 or TRBD2 (6 bases each). Trimming stripped 4 bases from V and 6 bases from J, with 17 bases between. Germline assignment: CDR1 SGHRS and CDR2 YFSETQ. The length of the CDR3 is 14 residues. DNA of the CDR3: TGCGCCAGCAGCCCGTGGGTAGGGGGAGGCGAGCAGTACTTC. This encodes CASSPWVGGGEQYF.

This clone showed up just a few times. The chain has TRBV6-6 and TRBJ2-7; 7 nucleotides line up with TRBD2. Germline-derived CDR1 and CDR2 are MNHNY and SVGAGI (reference sequence). CDR3 size: 14 residues. V lost 8 bases and J lost 3; bases outside the gene matches: 10. The CDR3 sequence: CASGMGGAGYEQYF. The CDR3 DNA follows: TGTGCCAGCGGAATGGGAGGGGCTGGCTACGAGCAGTACTTC.

This clone was recorded only once. The CDR3 DNA is TGCGCCAGCAGCCAGGACAGGGGCGTGGATACGCAGTATTTT. As protein: CASSQDRGVDTQYF. The chain couples TRBV5-1 to TRBJ2-3, with TRBD1 matching 9 bases. J was trimmed by 6 bases and V by 4 bases; bases with no gene match: 6. The CDR3 has 14 amino acids. Germline values: CDR1 SGHRS, CDR2 YFSETQ.

About this clone: Relative to the germline gene, one junction end is altered; a read error may explain this. V gene TRBV18 combines with J gene TRBJ1-4; 9 bases agree with TRBD1. Germline lookup yields CDR1 KGHSH and CDR2 LQKENI. This CDR3 is 15 amino acids long. CDR3: CASSPQGAPNEKLFF. The CDR3 nucleotides read TGTGCCAGCTCGCCACAGGGGGCGCCTAATGAAAAACTGTTTTTT.

Points on this clone: An end of the junction differs from the germline gene, which may be a read error. V and J are TRBV11-2 and TRBJ2-1, with 14 positions matching TRBD2. Germline V gene sequence: CDR1 SGHAT, CDR2 FQNNGV. The CDR3 is made up of 15 amino acids. CDR3 in amino acids: CASSLALGTSGSPLF. DNA of the CDR3: TGTGCCAGCAGCTTAGCTCTCGGGACTAGCGGGAGTCCGCTCTTC.

This clone was recorded a few times. The CDR3 DNA follows: TGTGCCAGCAGCCCAGGGACAGTAAGAGGGCAGTACTTC. As protein: CASSPGTVRGQYF. The rearrangement uses TRBV5-6 and TRBJ2-7; 7 nucleotides agree with TRBD1. Looked up from germline, CDR1 is SGHDT and CDR2 is YYEEEE. V trimming: 4 bases; J trimming: 9 bases; junction bases outside the gene matches: 10. The CDR3 sequence is 13 residues long. The full variable domain, its missing parts supplied by reference TRBV5-6 and TRBJ2-7, is DAGVTQSPTHLIKTRGQQVTLRCSPKSGHDTVSWYQQALGQGPQFIFQYYEEEERQRGNFPDRFSGHQFPNYSSELNVNALLLGDSALYLCASSPGTVRGQYFGPGTRLTVT.

The V gene is TRBV6-6, the J gene TRBJ2-7, with D perhaps matching TRBD1 or TRBD2 (5 bases each). Germline CDR1 and CDR2: MNHNY and SVGAGI (reference sequence). This CDR3 comprises 12 residues. V lost 8 bases and J 4 bases, leaving 12 bases between the germline ends. The CDR3 DNA is TGTGCCAGCCGGCAGGGAGAATACGAGCAGTACTTC. Translation: CASRQGEYEQYF.

The chain is built from TRBV11-2 and TRBJ1-5, with 7 bases lining up with TRBD1. The CDR3 length is 14 residues. Germline CDR1 SGHAT, CDR2 FQNNGV. V lost 5 bases and J lost 7; bases outside the gene matches: 8. CDR3 protein: CASSRTGVEQPQHF. CDR3 nucleotide sequence: TGTGCCAGCAGCCGAACAGGGGTGGAACAGCCCCAGCATTTT.

This clone was seen only a few times. The J gene is TRBJ1-2, the V gene TRBV9, with 7 bases identical to TRBD1. Trimming took 0 bases from V and 4 from J; bases not matched to a gene: 6. In germline, CDR1 is SGDLS, CDR2 YYNGEE. This CDR3 comprises 15 residues. The CDR3 region is CASSVEEGAGYGYTF. CDR3 in DNA: TGTGCCAGCAGCGTAGAGGAGGGGGCAGGCTATGGCTACACCTTC.

The chain is built from TRBV7-3 and TRBJ2-6, with a possible D match to TRBD2 (6 bases). The V and J ends lost 0 bases and 4 bases respectively, with 16 bases between them. The CDR3 runs to 18 residues. Germline V gene sequence: CDR1 SGHTA, CDR2 FQGTGA. The CDR3 sequence is CASSLTTRGITGANVLTF. CDR3 coding DNA: TGTGCCAGCAGCTTAACGACTAGAGGAATTACGGGGGCCAACGTCCTGACTTTC.

The rearrangement joins TRBV7-9 to TRBJ2-3; D gene uncertain. This CDR3 region has 11 residues. Between the trimmed V and J ends, which lost 6 bases and 4 bases, there was a span of 5 bases. Germline V gene data show CDR1 as SEHNR and CDR2 as FQNEAQ (reference sequence). Here the CDR3 DNA reads TGTGCCAGCAGTGAGTCAGATACGCAGTATTTT. It codes for CASSESDTQYF.

The CDR3 loop reads CASSADRAQNYGYTF. CDR3 nucleotide sequence: TGCGCCAGCAGTGCTGACAGGGCGCAGAACTATGGCTACACCTTC. The J gene is TRBJ1-2, the V gene TRBV10-2; 7 bases agree with TRBD1. The germline CDR1 and CDR2 sequences are WSHSY and SAAADI. V dropped 4 bases and J dropped 2; count of bases not matched to a gene: 7. The CDR3 is 15 residues long.

The V and J genes are TRBV7-9 and TRBJ2-2; 10 nucleotides match TRBD2. This CDR3 contains 16 residues. From germline, CDR1 is SEHNR and CDR2 FQNEAQ (reference sequence). Unmatched junction bases numbered 10, after V lost 5 bases and J lost 7 bases. The CDR3 sequence: CASSPLLAGVHGELFF. In DNA form, the CDR3 reads TGTGCCAGCAGCCCCCTCCTAGCGGGAGTACACGGGGAGCTGTTTTTT.

The CDR3 sequence is CASSPGTENNEQFF. Written as DNA, the CDR3 is TGTGCCAGCTCGCCCGGGACAGAGAACAATGAGCAGTTCTTC. The V and J genes are TRBV18 and TRBJ2-1; the match to TRBD1 covers 7 bases. Trimming removed 6 bases from V and 5 bases from J; junction bases left unmatched: 7. CDR1 is KGHSH and CDR2 is LQKENI in the germline V gene. The CDR3 has 14 residues. The full variable domain, with the rest looked up from reference TRBV18 and TRBJ2-1, is NAGVMQNPRHLVRRRGQEARLRCSPMKGHSHVYWYRQLPEEGLKFMVYLQKENIIDESGMPKERFSAEFPKEGPSILRIQQVVRGDSAAYFCASSPGTENNEQFFGPGTRLTVL.

The J gene is TRBJ2-2, the V gene TRBV11-2; D call uncertain. Germline-derived CDR1 and CDR2 are SGHAT and FQNNGV. The CDR3 sequence is 15 residues long. V shed 6 bases and J shed 1 base, with 12 bases lying between them. This CDR3 reads CASRRLGGNTGELFF. The CDR3 DNA follows: TGTGCCAGCAGGAGATTGGGCGGGAACACCGGGGAGCTGTTTTTT. Complete variable domain (other parts from reference TRBV11-2 and TRBJ2-2): EAGVAQSPRYKIIEKRQSVAFWCNPISGHATLYWYQQILGQGPKLLIQFQNNGVVDDSQLPKDRFSAERLKGVDSTLKIQPAKLEDSAVYLCASRRLGGNTGELFFGEGSRLTVL.

The rearrangement links TRBV4-1 to TRBJ2-1; 7 nucleotides line up with TRBD2. This CDR3 comprises 12 residues. Unmatched junction bases numbered 5, after V lost 5 bases and J lost 10 bases. The germline CDR1 and CDR2 sequences are MGHRA and YSYEKL. The CDR3 DNA reads TGCGCCAGCAGCGCCCCGGGAGGCGAGCAGTTCTTC. This encodes CASSAPGGEQFF.

The chain couples TRBV14 to TRBJ1-1, with D hard to call. This CDR3 contains 17 residues. Germline CDR1 and CDR2: SGHDN and FVKESK. V was clipped by 4 bases and J by 3 bases, with 21 bases between them. This CDR3 reads CASSLRLAPQADTEAFF. In DNA, the CDR3 is TGTGCCAGCAGCCTACGACTCGCTCCCCAGGCAGACACTGAAGCTTTCTTT.

This chain connects TRBV27 to TRBJ2-3, with D possibly being TRBD1 or TRBD2 (5 bases each). The CDR3 runs 16 residues. In germline, CDR1 is MNHEY, CDR2 SMNVEV (reference sequence). The V end was cut by 2 bases, the J end by 2 bases, with 14 bases between. The CDR3 sequence: CASSLGDPRTTDTQYF. CDR3 DNA sequence: TGTGCCAGCAGTTTAGGGGACCCAAGGACCACAGATACGCAGTATTTT.

This clone has only one observation. V is TRBV9 and J is TRBJ2-7, with a tentative D call TRBD1 (5 bases). Germline V CDR1 and CDR2: SGDLS, YYNGEE. Trimming pared 0 bases from V and 3 bases from J, leaving 10 bases between. The CDR3 spans 14 residues. The CDR3 spells CASSVGGRNYEQYF. The DNA for the CDR3 is TGTGCCAGCAGCGTAGGGGGCAGGAACTACGAGCAGTACTTC.